This TCR beta chain was sequenced in a study of early T cells in non-severe SARS-CoV-2 infection (dated by TCRdb to the early 2020s). Regarding the research as a whole: Bulk RNA from unsorted whole blood was used for TCR sequencing, so alpha and beta chains could not be paired.

What the work shows at the level of the full study, not this receptor alone: VDJdb matching was skewed toward anti-spike CD8 responses, so virus-specific expansions were likely underestimated and private and CD4 specificities were missed.

The library came from 5' RACE. The sequencer was a NextSeq 500. To correct for sequencing error and PCR bias, the TCR library protocol tagged individual cDNA molecules with unique molecular identifiers. Sequencing covered both TCR alpha and beta chains, and within each sample the abundances of alpha and beta sequences were tightly co-correlated. On the study's bioinformatics: Decombinator V4 was used to annotate TCR sequences for V gene, J gene and CDR3. Expanded TCRs were defined as changing significantly between any two time points under a Poisson model with p below 0.0001. TCR abundances were normalised to the total number of TCRs sequenced per sample and were expressed as counts per million. TRAV1-2 paired with TRAJ12, TRAJ20 or TRAJ33 defined MAIT TCRs, while TRAV10 paired with TRAJ18 defined iNKT TCRs. VDJdb, accessed 1 November 2021, was searched for CMV, EBV and SARS-CoV-2 annotated TCRs, with TCRs annotated for multiple antigens excluded. The raw public data were reprocessed by TCRdb itself: fastp quality trimming at Q25, MiXCR clonotype calling, in-frame beta chains only. Rows merge per CDR3 protein into single entries with the most common DNA and genes. These V and J calls derive from TCRdb rather than the authors' analysis. The sample profile shows tens of thousands of distinct CDR3 sequences; just under 4.5% of them were found once. The ten largest clones add up to around 19% of the sample.

The study was a case-control design nested within a healthcare worker cohort in London, UK, with weekly nasopharyngeal swab PCR tests and blood sampling. Healthcare workers were recruited during the week of the UK lockdown, between 23 and 31 March 2020, and followed weekly for up to roughly 15 weeks. By how much of the sample it makes up, this clonotype is medium-sized (0.01 to 0.1%). Its antigen is currently not known. No qualities accompany the bases; no much larger clone lies one base away. CDR1 DFQATT and CDR2 SNEGSKA were looked up in the germline V gene (reference sequence). Taken from cysteine to phenylalanine, the CDR3 has 15 residues. Here the CDR3 DNA is all that survives: 45 bases in frame from base 1. The junction shows trimming of 3 bases on V and 1 base on J, plus 15 bases between the germline ends.

The rearrangement joined TRBV20-1 to TRBJ2-5; TRBD2 is perhaps the D gene, given 6 matching bases. The sequenced sample was whole blood. This sequence originates from an adult who was a healthcare worker with PCR-confirmed SARS-CoV-2 infection or an uninfected control (not recorded which). The base sequence is TGCAGTGCTAGGGTGACCGCGGGGTTCCAAGAGACCCAGTACTTC. This is translated as CSARVTAGFQETQYF.